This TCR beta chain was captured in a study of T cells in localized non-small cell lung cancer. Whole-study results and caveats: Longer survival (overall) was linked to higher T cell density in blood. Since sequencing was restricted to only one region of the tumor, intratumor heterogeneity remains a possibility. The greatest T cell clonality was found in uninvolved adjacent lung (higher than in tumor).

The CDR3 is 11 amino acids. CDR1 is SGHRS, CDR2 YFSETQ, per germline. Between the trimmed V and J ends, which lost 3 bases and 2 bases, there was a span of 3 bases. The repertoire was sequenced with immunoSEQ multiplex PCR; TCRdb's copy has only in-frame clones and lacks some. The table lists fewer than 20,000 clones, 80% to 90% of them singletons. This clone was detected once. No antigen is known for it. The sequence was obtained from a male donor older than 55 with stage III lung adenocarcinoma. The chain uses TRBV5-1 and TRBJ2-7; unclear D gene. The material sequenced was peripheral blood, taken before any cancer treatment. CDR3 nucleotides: TGCGCCAGCAGCTCCACCTACGAGCAGTACTTC. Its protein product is CASSSTYEQYF.